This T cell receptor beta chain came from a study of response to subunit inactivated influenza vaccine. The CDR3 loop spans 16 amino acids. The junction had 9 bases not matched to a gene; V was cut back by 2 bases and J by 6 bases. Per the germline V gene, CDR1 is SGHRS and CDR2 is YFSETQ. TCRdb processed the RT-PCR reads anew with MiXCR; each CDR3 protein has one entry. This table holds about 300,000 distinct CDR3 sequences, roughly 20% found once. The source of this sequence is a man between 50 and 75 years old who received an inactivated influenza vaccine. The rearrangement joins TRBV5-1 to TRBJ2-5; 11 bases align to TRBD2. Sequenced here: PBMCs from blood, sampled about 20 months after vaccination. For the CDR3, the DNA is TGCGCCAGCAGCTTACTGTCTAGCGGGAGGACAAAGACCCAGTACTTC. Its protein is CASSLLSSGRTKTQYF.